Listed below are T cell receptor beta chains from one sample, sequenced in a study of cytomegalovirus exposure and HLA in healthy donors. The protocol was immunoSEQ multiplex PCR, while the TCRdb copy is restricted to in-frame clones and leaves out a portion. Among about 54,000 clones, 89% were seen once, and the ten largest hold 7.5% to 9.5%. The sequencing sample was made of PBMCs. These receptors came from a young woman in good health and CMV-seropositive. CDR3s include the opening cysteine and the closing phenylalanine or tryptophan. The D gene is left open where the match is weak. Expanded clones are given a class, and other clones once, few, many or no size at all.

V gene	J gene	D gene	clone size	CDR3 protein	CDR3 DNA
TRBV28	TRBJ1-5	.	.	CASSLDRAGGPQHF	TGTGCCAGCAGTTTAGACCGCGCGGGGGGACCCCAGCATTTT
TRBV5-6	TRBJ2-7	TRBD1	.	CASSLRLGTGPYEQYF	TGTGCCAGCAGCTTGCGTTTGGGGACAGGGCCCTACGAGCAGTACTTC
TRBV30	TRBJ1-1	.	.	CAWNEGGTEAFF	TGTGCCTGGAATGAAGGGGGCACTGAAGCTTTCTTT
TRBV28	TRBJ1-4	.	.	CASSPWEGRGEKLFF	TGTGCCAGCAGTCCTTGGGAGGGGCGAGGTGAAAAACTGTTTTTT
TRBV28	TRBJ2-3	.	.	CASSRPGESTDTQYF	TGTGCCAGCAGCCGTCCAGGGGAAAGCACAGATACGCAGTATTTT
TRBV4-1	TRBJ2-3	.	once	CASSQGYQGPTDTQYF	TGCGCCAGCAGCCAAGGCTACCAGGGGCCCACAGATACGCAGTATTTT
TRBV30	TRBJ2-3	.	.	CAWSVRADTQYF	TGTGCCTGGAGTGTCAGGGCGGATACGCAGTATTTT
TRBV6-1	TRBJ2-3	TRBD2	.	CASRARGMPTDTQYF	TGTGCCAGCAGGGCGCGGGGGATGCCCACAGATACGCAGTATTTT
TRBV29-1	TRBJ2-2	.	few	CSVRLNTGELFF	TGCAGCGTGAGATTGAACACCGGGGAGCTGTTTTTT
TRBV28	TRBJ1-2	TRBD1	.	CASSFLGTGVTFYGYTF	TGTGCCAGCAGTTTCTTGGGGACAGGGGTCACCTTCTATGGCTACACCTTC
TRBV28	TRBJ1-1	.	.	CASNRQVNTEAFF	TGTGCCAGCAACCGACAGGTGAACACTGAAGCTTTCTTT
TRBV6-4	TRBJ2-4	.	.	CASSGSWGPRNIQYF	TGTGCCAGCAGTGGGTCGTGGGGGCCCCGAAACATTCAGTACTTC
TRBV9	TRBJ2-1	TRBD1	.	CASSVPGQGDRRVYNEQFF	TGTGCCAGCAGCGTTCCGGGACAGGGGGACAGGAGGGTTTACAATGAGCAGTTCTTC
TRBV27	TRBJ2-3	TRBD2	.	CASSLGTGLAHTDTQYF	TGTGCCAGCAGTCTGGGGACCGGACTAGCGCATACAGATACGCAGTATTTT
TRBV9	TRBJ2-7	TRBD1	few	CASSAQVTAGGEQYF	TGTGCCAGCAGCGCCCAGGTCACGGCAGGGGGCGAGCAGTACTTC
TRBV5-1	TRBJ2-4	.	.	CASSLGVAGDKNIQYF	TGCGCCAGCAGCTTGGGGGTAGCCGGCGACAAAAACATTCAGTACTTC
TRBV6-1	TRBJ2-3	.	once	CASSKTPETDTQYF	TGTGCCAGCAGCAAGACACCTGAGACAGATACGCAGTATTTT
TRBV6-6	TRBJ1-1	.	.	CASRSPNTEAFF	TGTGCCAGCCGAAGCCCCAACACTGAAGCTTTCTTT
TRBV6-7	TRBJ2-3	TRBD1	.	CASSYSGRGLITDTQYF	TGTGCCAGCAGTTACTCGGGCAGGGGGCTTATCACAGATACGCAGTATTTT
TRBV7-6	TRBJ1-5	.	.	CASSLGGQGYQPQHF	TGTGCCAGCAGCTTAGGCGGGCAGGGGTATCAGCCCCAGCATTTT
TRBV4-2	TRBJ2-7	TRBD1	.	CASSQDGQAVYEQYF	TGTGCCAGCAGCCAAGACGGACAGGCCGTCTACGAGCAGTACTTC
TRBV6-1	TRBJ2-5	.	.	CASSEDYRVVQYF	TGTGCCAGCAGTGAAGACTATCGAGTGGTCCAGTACTTC
TRBV30	TRBJ1-2	TRBD1	.	CAWSETGGSGYTF	TGTGCCTGGAGTGAAACAGGGGGCAGTGGCTACACCTTC
TRBV11-2	TRBJ1-5	.	.	CASSTRDRNSNQPQHF	TGTGCCAGCAGCACCCGAGACAGGAATAGCAATCAGCCCCAGCATTTT
TRBV7-9	TRBJ2-3	TRBD2	.	CASSTRLAGPTDTQYF	TGTGCCAGCAGCACTCGACTAGCGGGGCCGACAGATACGCAGTATTTT
TRBV29-1	TRBJ2-1	TRBD2	.	CSVDYPAGGPFYTTGNEQFF	TGCAGCGTTGACTACCCAGCGGGGGGGCCCTTTTATACTACTGGGAATGAGCAGTTCTTC
TRBV20-1	TRBJ2-3	.	.	CSPRADTQYF	TGCAGTCCGAGGGCAGATACGCAGTATTTT
TRBV5-1	TRBJ1-1	TRBD1	.	CASSLAVGQLNTEAFF	TGCGCCAGCAGCTTGGCGGTGGGACAGCTGAACACTGAAGCTTTCTTT
TRBV6-5	TRBJ2-1	TRBD1	.	CASSGQGLAYNEQFF	TGTGCCAGCAGTGGACAGGGGCTAGCCTACAATGAGCAGTTCTTC
TRBV5-4	TRBJ2-5	TRBD2	.	CASSAPLAGSQETQYF	TGTGCCAGCAGCGCCCCTCTAGCGGGGTCTCAAGAGACCCAGTACTTC
TRBV28	TRBJ2-1	.	.	CASSDVRRRGSNEQFF	TGTGCCAGCAGTGATGTGCGCAGGAGAGGGTCCAATGAGCAGTTCTTC
TRBV7-3	TRBJ2-5	.	.	CASSPTIESGTQYF	TGTGCCAGCAGCCCTACGATAGAGTCTGGGACCCAGTACTTC
TRBV5-1	TRBJ2-1	TRBD2	.	CASSLATSGGANYNEQFF	TGCGCCAGCAGCTTGGCGACTAGCGGGGGGGCAAACTACAATGAGCAGTTCTTC
TRBV9	TRBJ2-7	.	.	CASSHAGSGYEQYF	TGTGCCAGCAGCCACGCTGGTAGCGGCTACGAGCAGTACTTC
TRBV9	TRBJ1-5	TRBD1	.	CASSQGQGLWPQHF	TGTGCCAGCAGCCAAGGACAGGGCCTATGGCCCCAGCATTTT
TRBV29-1	TRBJ2-3	TRBD2	.	CSVARTSGGPPDTQYF	TGCAGCGTTGCCAGGACTAGCGGGGGTCCCCCGGATACGCAGTATTTT